The 15 T cell receptor beta chains in this list originate from one sample, sequenced in a study of blood T cell repertoires in COVID-19. The assay was immunoSEQ multiplex PCR, and TCRdb's table has in-frame clones only and misses some. The table records roughly 150,000 clones, approximately 82% of them present only once. The specimen was PBMCs or T cells enriched from blood (not recorded which). The receptor set was obtained from a man aged 60-69 years who had recovered from COVID-19.

The chain is built from TRBV28 and TRBJ1-6, with D maybe TRBD1 (5 bases). Trimming removed 4 bases at V and 7 bases at J, with 5 bases between. Per germline, CDR1 MDHEN and CDR2 SYDVKM. The CDR3 runs to 12 residues. The CDR3 region has the DNA TGTGCCAGCAGTTCAGGGAATTCACCCCTCCACTTT. Protein sequence: CASSSGNSPLHF.

This clone has a handful of counts. The chain couples TRBV19 to TRBJ1-5; D is possibly TRBD1 (5 bases). This CDR3 region has 14 residues. CDR1 and CDR2 from the germline V gene are LNHDA and SQIVND (reference sequence). The V end was cut by 6 bases, the J end by 6 bases, with 15 bases between. The CDR3 here is CASSRRGGVQPQHF. The CDR3 DNA is TGTGCCAGTAGCCGAAGGGGCGGGGTTCAGCCCCAGCATTTT.

This clone showed up just once. The chain has TRBV3-1 (or the pseudogene TRBV3-2) and TRBJ1-6, with D uncertain. With 4 bases removed from V and 8 bases from J, the gap between germline ends came to 18 bases. This CDR3 has 16 amino acids. CDR1 is LGHDT and CDR2 is YNNKEL in the germline V gene (reference sequence). CDR3 coding DNA: TGTGCCAGCAGCCGGGGAGTTGAGGCGGCCGATTCACCCCTCCACTTT. It encodes CASSRGVEAADSPLHF.

The chain is built from TRBV6-5 and TRBJ2-5; 8 nucleotides align to TRBD2. In germline, CDR1 is MNHEY, CDR2 SVGAGI. CDR3 length: 15 residues. Trimming cost V 2 bases and J 1 base; bases outside gene matches: 3. The CDR3 region has the DNA TGTGCCAGCAGTTACGTCGGGAGGGCCCAAGAGACCCAGTACTTC. Protein sequence: CASSYVGRAQETQYF.

The V call is TRBV2, the J call TRBJ2-5, with 7 bases aligning to TRBD2. This CDR3 has 16 residues. Germline CDR1 SNHLY, CDR2 FYNNEI. With V trimmed by 3 bases and J by 2 bases, 9 bases remained unmatched. DNA of the CDR3: TGTGCCAGCAGTGACTCCCGTGGCGGGAGACAAGAGACCCAGTACTTC. It encodes CASSDSRGGRQETQYF.

V and J are TRBV6-5 and TRBJ2-7, with D tentatively TRBD1 (5 bases). V was shortened by 6 bases and J by 3 bases, with 12 bases between the two germline ends. The CDR3 consists of 13 residues. Germline V gene sequence: CDR1 MNHEY, CDR2 SVGAGI. The CDR3 loop is CASRSRGLYEQYF. The CDR3 DNA is TGTGCCAGCAGGTCAAGGGGTCTCTACGAGCAGTACTTC.

The V and J genes are TRBV2 and TRBJ1-4; 9 bases line up with TRBD1. CDR1 is SNHLY and CDR2 is FYNNEI in the germline V gene. The ends lost 6 bases at V and 8 bases at J; junction bases unmatched: 7. CDR3 length equals 14 residues. The CDR3 DNA sequence: TGTGCCAGCAGACCCGGGACAGGGTTAGAAAAACTGTTTTTT. Translated, it gives CASRPGTGLEKLFF.

This clone showed up just once. This chain joins TRBV19 and TRBJ2-3, with 9 positions matching TRBD2. Germline CDR1 reads LNHDA; CDR2 reads SQIVND (reference sequence). V lost 3 bases, J lost 1 base, and 2 bases stayed unmatched. The CDR3 spans 15 residues. The CDR3 sequence is CASSILAGRTDTQYF. The DNA for the CDR3 is TGTGCCAGTAGTATCCTAGCGGGACGCACAGATACGCAGTATTTT.

The chain employs TRBV12-3 or TRBV12-4 and TRBJ2-7; D is possibly TRBD2 (5 bases). Between the trimmed V and J ends, which lost 3 bases and 5 bases, there was a span of 5 bases. CDR3 length equals 11 residues. The CDR3 DNA reads TGTGCCAGCAGTTTCGGGGACGAGCAGTACTTC. This codes for CASSFGDEQYF.

The rearrangement uses TRBV25-1 and TRBJ2-3, with 7 nucleotides matching TRBD1. Germline V gene sequence: CDR1 MGHDK, CDR2 SYGVNS. The CDR3 runs to 15 residues. The trim removed 1 base at V and 4 bases at J, leaving 5 bases unmatched. CDR3 bases: TGTGCCAGCAGTGAATTTCGCCAGGGGGCAGATACGCAGTATTTT. Amino acids: CASSEFRQGADTQYF. The complete variable domain, with remaining parts taken from reference TRBV25-1 and TRBJ2-3, reads EADIYQTPRYLVIGTGKKITLECSQTMGHDKMYWYQQDPGMELHLIHYSYGVNSTEKGDLSSESTVSRIRTEHFPLTLESARPSHTSQYLCASSEFRQGADTQYFGPGTRLTVL.

The chain links TRBV9 to TRBJ2-1; possibly TRBD2 for D (5 bases). Trimming took off 4 bases at V and 5 bases at J, with 16 bases between the two ends. Germline CDR1 and CDR2: SGDLS and YYNGEE. The CDR3 runs 15 residues. In DNA form, the CDR3 reads TGTGCCAGCAGCCCCCTCGGGGTGACGAACAATGAGCAGTTCTTC. This encodes CASSPLGVTNNEQFF.

The chain carries TRBV5-1 and TRBJ2-3; 7 bases map to TRBD2. Germline CDR1 reads SGHRS; CDR2 reads YFSETQ. V lost 4 bases, J lost 5 bases, and 13 bases stayed unmatched. CDR3 length equals 16 residues. CDR3: CASSGRVAGGEDTQYF. CDR3 bases: TGCGCCAGCAGCGGGAGGGTGGCAGGCGGGGAAGATACGCAGTATTTT.

J is TRBJ2-7 and V is TRBV9, with 7 bases lining up with TRBD2. CDR1 is SGDLS and CDR2 is YYNGEE in the germline V gene. The CDR3 loop spans 15 amino acids. V lost 0 bases to trimming and J lost 2 bases; unmatched junction nucleotides: 5. For the CDR3, the DNA is TGTGCCAGCAGCGTAGGGCTAGCGGAAACCTACGAGCAGTACTTC. Its translation: CASSVGLAETYEQYF.

This rearrangement joins TRBV5-1 to TRBJ1-1; D might be TRBD1 (5 bases). Deletions cut 0 bases from V and 0 bases from J, with 9 bases between. Looked up from germline, CDR1 is SGHRS and CDR2 is YFSETQ. The CDR3 consists of 15 residues. CDR3 DNA sequence: TGCGCCAGCAGCTTGGTTCCAGGGCTGAACACTGAAGCTTTCTTT. Protein sequence: CASSLVPGLNTEAFF.

The gene calls are TRBV14 and TRBJ2-2; D is perhaps TRBD1 (6 bases). With 4 bases removed from V and 7 bases from J, the gap between germline ends came to 10 bases. The CDR3 runs 13 residues. Germline V gives CDR1 SGHDN, CDR2 FVKESK. In DNA form, the CDR3 reads TGTGCCAGCAGCCCGCAGGGGATCGGGGAGCTGTTTTTT. Translating it yields CASSPQGIGELFF.